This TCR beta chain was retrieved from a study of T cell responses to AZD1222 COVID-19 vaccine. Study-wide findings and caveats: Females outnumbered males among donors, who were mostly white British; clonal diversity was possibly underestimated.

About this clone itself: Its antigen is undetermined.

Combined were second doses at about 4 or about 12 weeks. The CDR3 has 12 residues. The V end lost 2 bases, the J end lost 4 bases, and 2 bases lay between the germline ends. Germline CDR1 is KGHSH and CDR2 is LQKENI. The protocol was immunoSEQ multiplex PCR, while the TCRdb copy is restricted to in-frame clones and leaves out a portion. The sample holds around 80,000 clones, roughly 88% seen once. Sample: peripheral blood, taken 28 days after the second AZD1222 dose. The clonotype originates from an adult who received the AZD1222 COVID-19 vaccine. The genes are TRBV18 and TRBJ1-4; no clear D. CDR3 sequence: CASSPVNEKLFF. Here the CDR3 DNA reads TGTGCCAGCTCACCAGTTAATGAAAAACTGTTTTTT.